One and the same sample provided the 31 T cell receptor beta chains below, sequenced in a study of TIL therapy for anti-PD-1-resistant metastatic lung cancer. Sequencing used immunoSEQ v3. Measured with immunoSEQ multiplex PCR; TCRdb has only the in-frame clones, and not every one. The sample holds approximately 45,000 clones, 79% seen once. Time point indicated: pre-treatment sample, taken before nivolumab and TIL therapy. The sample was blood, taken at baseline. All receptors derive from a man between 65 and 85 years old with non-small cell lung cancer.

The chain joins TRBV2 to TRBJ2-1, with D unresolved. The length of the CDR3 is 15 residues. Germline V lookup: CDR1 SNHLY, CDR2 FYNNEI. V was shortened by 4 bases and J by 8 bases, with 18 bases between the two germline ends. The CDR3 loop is CASSALGRPSDEQFF. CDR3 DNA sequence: TGTGCCAGCAGTGCGCTTGGCAGGCCTTCGGATGAGCAGTTCTTC.

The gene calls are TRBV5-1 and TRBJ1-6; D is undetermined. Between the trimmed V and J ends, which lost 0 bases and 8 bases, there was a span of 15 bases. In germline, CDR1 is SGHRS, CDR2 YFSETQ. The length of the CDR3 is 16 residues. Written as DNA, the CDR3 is TGCGCCAGCAGCTTGGGGGCCCTTGGGATGGATTCACCCCTCCACTTT. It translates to CASSLGALGMDSPLHF.

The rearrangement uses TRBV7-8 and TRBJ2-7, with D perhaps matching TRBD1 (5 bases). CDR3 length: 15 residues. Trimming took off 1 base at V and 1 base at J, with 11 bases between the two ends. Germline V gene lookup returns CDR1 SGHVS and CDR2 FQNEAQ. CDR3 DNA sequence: TGTGCCAGCAGCTTAGGGCAGGGCCCTTCCTACGAGCAGTACTTC. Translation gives CASSLGQGPSYEQYF. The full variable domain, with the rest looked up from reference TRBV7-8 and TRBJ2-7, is GAGVSQSPRYKVAKRGQDVALRCDPISGHVSLFWYQQALGQGPEFLTYFQNEAQLDKSGLPSDRFFAERPEGSVSTLKIQRTQQEDSAVYLCASSLGQGPSYEQYFGPGTRLTVT.

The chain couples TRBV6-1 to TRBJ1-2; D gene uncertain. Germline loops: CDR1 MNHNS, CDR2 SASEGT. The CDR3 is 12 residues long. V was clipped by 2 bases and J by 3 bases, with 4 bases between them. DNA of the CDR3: TGTGCCAGCAGTGAACTGTACTATGGCTACACCTTC. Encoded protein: CASSELYYGYTF.

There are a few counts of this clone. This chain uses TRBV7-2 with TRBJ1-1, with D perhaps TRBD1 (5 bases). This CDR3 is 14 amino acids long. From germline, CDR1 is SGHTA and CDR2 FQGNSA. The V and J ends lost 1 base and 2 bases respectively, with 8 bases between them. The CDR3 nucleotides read TGTGCCAGCAGCTTAGTTGGGGGAAACACTGAAGCTTTCTTT. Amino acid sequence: CASSLVGGNTEAFF. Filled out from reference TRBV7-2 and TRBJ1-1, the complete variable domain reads GAGVSQSPSNKVTEKGKDVELRCDPISGHTALYWYRQSLGQGLEFLIYFQGNSAPDKSGLPSDRFSAERTGGSVSTLTIQRTQQEDSAVYLCASSLVGGNTEAFFGQGTRLTVV.

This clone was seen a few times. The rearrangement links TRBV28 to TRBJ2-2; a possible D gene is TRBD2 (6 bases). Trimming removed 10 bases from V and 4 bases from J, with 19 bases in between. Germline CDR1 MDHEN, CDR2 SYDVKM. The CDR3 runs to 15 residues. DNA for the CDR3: TGTGCCACCCGGAGGGCTAGCGCTGGCACCGGGGAGCTGTTTTTT. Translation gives CATRRASAGTGELFF.

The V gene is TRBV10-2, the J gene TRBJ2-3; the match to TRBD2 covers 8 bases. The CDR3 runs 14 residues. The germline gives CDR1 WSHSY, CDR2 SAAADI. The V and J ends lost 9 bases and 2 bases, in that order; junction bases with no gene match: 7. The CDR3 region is CASRGGDLTDTQYF. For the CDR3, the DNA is TGCGCCAGTCGGGGGGGGGATCTCACAGATACGCAGTATTTT.

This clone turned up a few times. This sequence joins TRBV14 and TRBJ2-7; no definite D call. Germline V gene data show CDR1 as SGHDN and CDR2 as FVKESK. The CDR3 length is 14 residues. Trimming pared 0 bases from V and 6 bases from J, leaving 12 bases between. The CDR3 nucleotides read TGTGCCAGCAGCCAAGATCAACGAAGGTCCGAGCAGTACTTC. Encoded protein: CASSQDQRRSEQYF. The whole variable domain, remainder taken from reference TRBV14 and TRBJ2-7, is EAGVTQFPSHSVIEKGQTVTLRCDPISGHDNLYWYRRVMGKEIKFLLHFVKESKQDESGMPNNRFLAERTGGTYSTLKVQPAELEDSGVYFCASSQDQRRSEQYFGPGTRLTVT.

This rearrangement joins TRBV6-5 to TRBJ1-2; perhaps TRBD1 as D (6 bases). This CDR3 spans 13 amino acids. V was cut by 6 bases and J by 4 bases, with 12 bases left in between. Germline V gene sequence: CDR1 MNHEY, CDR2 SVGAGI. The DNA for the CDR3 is TGTGCCAGCAGGGAGGGGGAGACCTATGGCTACACCTTC. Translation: CASREGETYGYTF.

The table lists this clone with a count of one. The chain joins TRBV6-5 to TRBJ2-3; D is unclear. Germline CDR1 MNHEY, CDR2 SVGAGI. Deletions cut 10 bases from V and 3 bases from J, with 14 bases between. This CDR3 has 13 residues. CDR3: CATYWVGTDTQYF. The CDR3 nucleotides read TGTGCCACCTACTGGGTAGGGACAGATACGCAGTATTTT.

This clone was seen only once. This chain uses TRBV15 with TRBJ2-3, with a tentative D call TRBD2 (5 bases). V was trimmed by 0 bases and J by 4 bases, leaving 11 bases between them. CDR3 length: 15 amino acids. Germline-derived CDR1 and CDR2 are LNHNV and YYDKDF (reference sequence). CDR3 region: CATSRDPRAADTQYF. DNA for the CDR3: TGTGCCACCAGCAGAGATCCGAGGGCCGCAGATACGCAGTATTTT.

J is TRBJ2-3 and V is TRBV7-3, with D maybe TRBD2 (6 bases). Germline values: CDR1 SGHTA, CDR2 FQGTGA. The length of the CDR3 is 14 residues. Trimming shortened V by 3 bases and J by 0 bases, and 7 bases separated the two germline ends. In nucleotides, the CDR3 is TGTGCCAGCAGCTTCGGACTAAGCACAGATACGCAGTATTTT. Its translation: CASSFGLSTDTQYF. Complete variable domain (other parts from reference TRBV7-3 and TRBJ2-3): GAGVSQTPSNKVTEKGKYVELRCDPISGHTALYWYRQSLGQGPEFLIYFQGTGAADDSGLPNDRFFAVRPEGSVSTLKIQRTERGDSAVYLCASSFGLSTDTQYFGPGTRLTVL.

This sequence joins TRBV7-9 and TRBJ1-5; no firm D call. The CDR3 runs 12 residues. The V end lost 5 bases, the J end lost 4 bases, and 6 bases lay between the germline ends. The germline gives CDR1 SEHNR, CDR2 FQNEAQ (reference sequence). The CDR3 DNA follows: TGTGCCAGCAGCCGAGGGAATCAGCCCCAGCATTTT. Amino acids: CASSRGNQPQHF.

This CDR3 is CASSLAAQNTEAFF. The DNA for the CDR3 is TGTGCCAGCAGCTTGGCGGCTCAGAACACTGAAGCTTTCTTT. The chain recombines TRBV5-5 with TRBJ1-1, with D unresolved. Between the trimmed V and J ends, which lost 0 bases and 1 base, there was a span of 7 bases. Germline V gives CDR1 SGHKS, CDR2 YYEKEE (reference sequence). The CDR3 runs 14 residues.

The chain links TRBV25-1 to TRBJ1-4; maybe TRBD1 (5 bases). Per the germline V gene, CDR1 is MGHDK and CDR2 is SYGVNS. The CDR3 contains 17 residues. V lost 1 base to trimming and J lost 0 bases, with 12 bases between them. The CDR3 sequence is CASSESSWGATNEKLFF. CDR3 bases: TGTGCCAGCAGTGAATCTTCCTGGGGGGCAACTAATGAAAAACTGTTTTTT. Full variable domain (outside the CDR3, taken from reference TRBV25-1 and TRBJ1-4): EADIYQTPRYLVIGTGKKITLECSQTMGHDKMYWYQQDPGMELHLIHYSYGVNSTEKGDLSSESTVSRIRTEHFPLTLESARPSHTSQYLCASSESSWGATNEKLFFGSGTQLSVL.

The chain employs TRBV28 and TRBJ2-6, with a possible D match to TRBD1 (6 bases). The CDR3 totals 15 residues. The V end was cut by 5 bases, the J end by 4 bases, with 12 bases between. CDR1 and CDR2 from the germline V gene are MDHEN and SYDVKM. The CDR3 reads CASSTRGTGANVLTF. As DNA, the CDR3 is TGTGCCAGCAGTACCAGGGGCACCGGGGCCAACGTCCTGACTTTC.

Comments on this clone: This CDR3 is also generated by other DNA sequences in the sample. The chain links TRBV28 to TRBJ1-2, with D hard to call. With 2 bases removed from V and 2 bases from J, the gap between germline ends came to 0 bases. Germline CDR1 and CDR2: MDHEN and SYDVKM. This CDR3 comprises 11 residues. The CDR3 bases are TGTGCCAGCAGTTTAAACTATGGCTACACCTTC. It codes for CASSLNYGYTF.

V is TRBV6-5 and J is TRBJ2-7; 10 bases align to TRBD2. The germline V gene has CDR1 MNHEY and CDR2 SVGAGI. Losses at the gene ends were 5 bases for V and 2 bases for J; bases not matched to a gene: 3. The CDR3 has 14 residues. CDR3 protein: CASSPSGRAYEQYF. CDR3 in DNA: TGTGCCAGCAGTCCTAGCGGGAGAGCCTACGAGCAGTACTTC.

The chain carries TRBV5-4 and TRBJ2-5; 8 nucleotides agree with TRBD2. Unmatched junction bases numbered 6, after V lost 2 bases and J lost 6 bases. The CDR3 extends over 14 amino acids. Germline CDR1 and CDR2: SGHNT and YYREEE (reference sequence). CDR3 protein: CASSFREGEKTQYF. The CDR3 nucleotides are TGTGCCAGCAGCTTCCGGGAGGGTGAAAAGACCCAGTACTTC.

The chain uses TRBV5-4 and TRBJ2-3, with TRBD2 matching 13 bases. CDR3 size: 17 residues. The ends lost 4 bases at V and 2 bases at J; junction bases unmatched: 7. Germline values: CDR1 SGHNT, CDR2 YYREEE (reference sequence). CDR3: CASSPGGTSGNTDTQYF. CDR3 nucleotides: TGTGCCAGCAGCCCCGGAGGGACTAGCGGGAACACAGATACGCAGTATTTT.

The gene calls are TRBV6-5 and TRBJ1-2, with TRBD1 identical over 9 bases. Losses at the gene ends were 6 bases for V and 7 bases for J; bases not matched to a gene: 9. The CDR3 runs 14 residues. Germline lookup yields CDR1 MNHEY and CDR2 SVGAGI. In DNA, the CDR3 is TGTGCCAGCAGGCGCGGACAGGGGATTGTTGGCTACACCTTC. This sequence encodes CASRRGQGIVGYTF.

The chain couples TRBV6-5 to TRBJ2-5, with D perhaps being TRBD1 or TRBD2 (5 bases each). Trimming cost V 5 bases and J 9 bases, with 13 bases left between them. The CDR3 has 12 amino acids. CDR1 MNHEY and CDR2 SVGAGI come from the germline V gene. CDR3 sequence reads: CASSPLGEPQYF. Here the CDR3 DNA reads TGTGCCAGCAGTCCTTTAGGGGAGCCCCAGTACTTC.

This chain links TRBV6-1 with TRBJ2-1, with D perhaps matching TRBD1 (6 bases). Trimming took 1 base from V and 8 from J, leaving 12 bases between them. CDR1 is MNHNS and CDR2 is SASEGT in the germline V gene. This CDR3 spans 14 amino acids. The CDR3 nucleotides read TGTGCCAGCAGTGAAGGGCAGGGGATCGATGAGCAGTTCTTC. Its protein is CASSEGQGIDEQFF.

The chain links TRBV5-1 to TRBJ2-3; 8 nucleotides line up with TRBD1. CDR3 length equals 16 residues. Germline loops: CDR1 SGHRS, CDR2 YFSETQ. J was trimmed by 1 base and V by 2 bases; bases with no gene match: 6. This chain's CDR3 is CASSFRTGFGTDTQYF. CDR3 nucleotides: TGCGCCAGCAGCTTCCGGACAGGGTTCGGCACAGATACGCAGTATTTT.

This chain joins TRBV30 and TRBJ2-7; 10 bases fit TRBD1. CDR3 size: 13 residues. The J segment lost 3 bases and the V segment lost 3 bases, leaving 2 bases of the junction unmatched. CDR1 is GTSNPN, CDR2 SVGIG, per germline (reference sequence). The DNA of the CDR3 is TGTGCCTGGAGCTGGACAGGGGGCTACGAGCAGTACTTC. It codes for CAWSWTGGYEQYF.

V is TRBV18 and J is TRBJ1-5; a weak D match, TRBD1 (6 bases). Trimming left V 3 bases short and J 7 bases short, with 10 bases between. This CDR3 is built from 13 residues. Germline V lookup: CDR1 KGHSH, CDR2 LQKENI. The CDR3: CASSPTGTQPQHF. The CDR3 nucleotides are TGTGCCAGCTCACCCACAGGGACCCAGCCCCAGCATTTT.

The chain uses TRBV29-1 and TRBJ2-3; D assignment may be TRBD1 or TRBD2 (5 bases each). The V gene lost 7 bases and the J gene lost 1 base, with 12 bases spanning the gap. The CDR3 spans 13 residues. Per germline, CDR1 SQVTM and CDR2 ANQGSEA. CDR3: CSGGVSGTDTQYF. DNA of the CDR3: TGCAGCGGAGGGGTTTCTGGCACAGATACGCAGTATTTT.

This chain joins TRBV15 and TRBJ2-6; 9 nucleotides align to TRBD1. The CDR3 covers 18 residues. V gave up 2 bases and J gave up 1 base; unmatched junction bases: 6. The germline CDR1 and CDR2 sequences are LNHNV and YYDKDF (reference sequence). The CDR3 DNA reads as TGTGCCACCAGCAGAACAGGGGGCGCGAGTTCTGGGGCCAACGTCCTGACTTTC. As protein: CATSRTGGASSGANVLTF.

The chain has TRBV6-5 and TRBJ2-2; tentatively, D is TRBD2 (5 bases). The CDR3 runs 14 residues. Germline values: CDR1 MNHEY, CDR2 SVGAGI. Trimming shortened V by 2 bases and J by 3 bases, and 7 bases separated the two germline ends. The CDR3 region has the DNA TGTGCCAGCAGTTACAAGGGAGACACCGGGGAGCTGTTTTTT. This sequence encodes CASSYKGDTGELFF.

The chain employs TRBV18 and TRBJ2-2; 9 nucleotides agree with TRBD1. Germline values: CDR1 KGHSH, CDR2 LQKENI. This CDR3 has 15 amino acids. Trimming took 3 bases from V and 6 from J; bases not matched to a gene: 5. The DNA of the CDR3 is TGTGCCAGCTCACCTAGACAGGGGGATTCCGGGGAGCTGTTTTTT. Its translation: CASSPRQGDSGELFF.

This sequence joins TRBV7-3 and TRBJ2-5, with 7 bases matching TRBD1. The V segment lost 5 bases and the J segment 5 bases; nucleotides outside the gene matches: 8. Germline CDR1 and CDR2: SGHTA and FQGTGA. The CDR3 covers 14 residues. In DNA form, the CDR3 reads TGTGCCAGCAGCCCCGGGACAGCCGGGGAGACCCAGTACTTC. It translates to CASSPGTAGETQYF.